This T cell receptor (beta chain) was documented in a study of T-cell reconstitution after alpha-beta-depleted transplantation in children. Findings of the study overall: Diversity and T-cell counts at one year after transplant derived mostly from new T cells.

Germline CDR1 SGHTA, CDR2 FQGNSA. The V end was cut by 4 bases, the J end by 5 bases, with 15 bases between. The CDR3 is 14 amino acids. Unique molecular identifiers were incorporated during preparation of the TCRbeta library. TCRdb redid the calling of the PCR reads with MiXCR, one entry per CDR3 protein. The table has a few hundred thousand distinct CDR3 sequences, under 30% seen once. This clonotype was observed a handful of times. Antigen unknown. The sequenced sample was PBMCs, mostly from graft donor cells, obtained 360 days after TCRalphabeta/CD19-depleted stem cell transplant. The chain uses TRBV7-2 and TRBJ2-7; TRBD2 might be the D (6 bases). This sequence originates from a female patient between 2 and 10 years old who had a stem cell transplant for congenital amegakaryocytic thrombocytopenia, so the T cells may come from the graft donor. Here the CDR3 DNA reads TGTGCCAGCAGCTCTCCCCGGGGGAGCCACGAGCAGTACTTC. Translating gives CASSSPRGSHEQYF.